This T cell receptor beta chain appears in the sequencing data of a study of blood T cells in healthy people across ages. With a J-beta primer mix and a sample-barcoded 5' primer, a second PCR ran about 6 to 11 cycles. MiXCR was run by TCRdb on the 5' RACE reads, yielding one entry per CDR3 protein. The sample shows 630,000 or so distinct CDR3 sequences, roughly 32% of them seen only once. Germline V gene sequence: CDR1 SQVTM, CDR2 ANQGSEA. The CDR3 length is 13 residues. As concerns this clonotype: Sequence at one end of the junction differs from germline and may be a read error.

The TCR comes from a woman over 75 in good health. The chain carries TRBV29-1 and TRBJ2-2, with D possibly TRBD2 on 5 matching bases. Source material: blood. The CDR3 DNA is TGCAGCGCCGTAAACCAGAACACCGGGGAGCGGTTTTTT. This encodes CSAVNQNTGERFF.